This record concerns one T cell receptor (beta chain) sequence. In the original analysis: Researchers report that nucleated cell counts were estimated from reference gene primer amplification. The table came from immunoSEQ multiplex PCR; TCRdb's copy has only in-frame clones and leaves some out. The D gene and trimming were derived from the DNA, and the V and J assignments and clone size from that table. Of 200,000 or so clones in the sample, about 90% were seen once. The data belong to a study of blood T cell repertoires in COVID-19. Looking at the study overall: T cells, B-cell-depleted T cells, or PBMCs supplied cDNA or gDNA.

Assignment of participants to cohorts was predicated upon participant-reported clinical history. Cohort 3 recovered donors had two negative PCRs, clearance, or symptom resolution. This CDR3 is 15 amino acids long. Trimming took 0 bases from V and 7 from J, leaving 14 bases between them. Germline loops: CDR1 SGHRS, CDR2 YFSETQ. What was sequenced was PBMCs or T cells enriched from blood (not recorded which). The clonotype comes from a woman between 18 and 29 years old who had recovered from COVID-19. The J gene is TRBJ2-4, the V gene TRBV5-1, with D tentatively TRBD1 (6 bases). CDR3 in amino acids: CASSLDPGVSNIQYF. The CDR3 DNA follows: TGCGCCAGCAGCTTGGACCCAGGGGTTAGTAACATTCAGTACTTC.